The TCR beta chain described here comes from a study of T cells in Graves' hyperthyroidism and ophthalmopathy. Study-wide context: Prior to any treatment, at the point of initial diagnosis, peripheral blood was collected.

J gave up 0 bases and V 1 base, and 6 bases lay outside the gene matches. The CDR3 has 16 residues. Germline lookup yields CDR1 MNHNS and CDR2 SASEGT. For ophthalmopathy patients, the Clinical Activity Score was at least 3 and the NOSPECS grade at least 4; duration was under 3 months. Diagnosing involved the use of clinical symptoms, serum thyroxine and TRAb, thyroid ultrasound and orbital computed tomography. Study-wide points: The majority of expanded thyroid clonotypes above 0.001 also appeared in blood.

This clonotype was seen many times. Antigen unknown. Template material for amplifying TCR beta CDR3 regions consisted of RNA transcripts. The TCR CDR3 first-round RT-PCR relied on the HTBI primer set. TCRdb reanalysed the multiplex PCR reads using MiXCR and keeps one entry per CDR3 protein. The sample consists of about 610,000 distinct CDR3 sequences, roughly 15% of them appearing once. The chain has TRBV6-1 and TRBJ2-7, with 7 bases fitting TRBD1. This TCR came from a woman aged 40 to 50 with Graves' ophthalmopathy. The sample was blood. The CDR3 DNA reads as TGTGCCAGCAGTGAAGAGGGGGCCCTTCTCTCCTACGAGCAGTACTTC. Translation gives CASSEEGALLSYEQYF.